This T cell receptor beta chain is drawn from a study of T-cell reconstitution after alpha-beta-depleted transplantation in children. Study outcomes and limitations: Newly produced T cells mostly accounted for T-cell counts and diversity one year post-transplant. About two months after transplant, alpha-beta T cells reportedly came from several hundred expanded graft clones.

Preparation of the TCRbeta library was carried out with unique molecular identifiers. TCRdb redid the calling of the PCR reads with MiXCR, one entry per CDR3 protein. The repertoire holds hundreds of thousands of distinct CDR3 sequences, roughly 23% seen once, with 14% in the top ten. The CDR3 runs to 13 residues. V was shortened by 6 bases and J by 2 bases, with 10 bases between the two germline ends. Note on this clonotype: Its antigen is unidentified.

The rearrangement uses TRBV12-3 or TRBV12-4 and TRBJ1-2; D is perhaps TRBD1 (6 bases). The TCR comes from a boy under three years old who had a stem cell transplant for acute myeloid leukemia, so the T cells may come from the graft donor. Sequenced material: PBMCs, mostly from graft donor cells, taken 360 days after TCRalphabeta/CD19-depleted stem cell transplant. The CDR3 loop is CASRAGANYGYTF. DNA for the CDR3: TGTGCCAGCAGGGCGGGGGCGAACTATGGCTACACCTTC.